Each of the 5 T cell receptor beta chains below was sequenced from the same sample in a study of blood T cell repertoires in COVID-19 (dated by TCRdb to 2018 to 2020). The library was obtained by the immunoSEQ multiplex PCR assay. The source is immuneACCESS, and TCRdb retained only in-frame sequences with V and J called. Part of the clones is not carried over; for the studies checked, unresolved V genes explain less than half of this, and the remainder is unexplained. The sample data list 350,000 to 400,000 clones, and 86% of these were observed just once. The ten largest account for under 8.5% of the sample. The sample consisted of peripheral blood. The receptor set was obtained from a woman in her fifties or sixties with COVID-19, enrolled during active disease.

The V call is TRBV11-2, the J call TRBJ2-7, with D possibly being TRBD2 (5 bases). CDR1 is SGHAT, CDR2 FQNNGV, per germline. V was shortened by 0 bases and J by 2 bases, with 17 bases between the two germline ends. The CDR3 spans 17 residues. The CDR3 spells CASSLDLGLLGAYEQYF. The CDR3 nucleotides are TGTGCCAGCAGCTTAGATCTAGGACTCCTCGGAGCCTACGAGCAGTACTTC.

The chain carries TRBV7-2 and TRBJ2-1; tentative D call: TRBD1 (6 bases). The CDR3 loop spans 14 amino acids. Germline assignment: CDR1 SGHTA and CDR2 FQGNSA. V gave up 3 bases and J gave up 9 bases, with 15 bases separating them. CDR3 loop: CASSLRDRLTEQFF. The CDR3 DNA sequence: TGTGCCAGCAGCTTGAGAGACAGGCTGACTGAGCAGTTCTTC.

To note about this clone: Different DNA sequences within this sample yield the same CDR3. The genes are TRBV3-1 (or the pseudogene TRBV3-2) and TRBJ1-2; TRBD1 agrees at 9 bases. The CDR3 is 13 residues long. The junction had 5 bases not matched to a gene; V was cut back by 4 bases and J by 8 bases. Germline V gene lookup returns CDR1 LGHDT and CDR2 YNNKEL (reference sequence). In DNA form, the CDR3 reads TGTGCCAGCAGCCTCCGGACAGGGGACGGCTACACCTTC. Translating gives CASSLRTGDGYTF.

V and J are TRBV6-2 or TRBV6-3 and TRBJ1-2; TRBD1 aligns across 9 bases. Germline V gene data show CDR1 as MNHEY and CDR2 as SVGEGT. This CDR3 has 16 amino acids. With V trimmed by 1 base and J by 0 bases, 3 bases remained unmatched. In DNA, the CDR3 is TGTGCCAGCAGTTACTTCTGGGACAGGGCTAACTATGGCTACACCTTC. Its protein is CASSYFWDRANYGYTF.

The chain joins TRBV29-1 to TRBJ1-4; possibly TRBD1 for D (6 bases). This CDR3 has 15 amino acids. The germline V and J ends were trimmed by 3 bases and 7 bases, with 18 bases remaining between them. Germline loops: CDR1 SQVTM, CDR2 ANQGSEA. The CDR3 sequence: CSVDGGAGAVEKLFF. The CDR3 nucleotides are TGCAGCGTTGACGGGGGGGCAGGGGCTGTTGAAAAACTGTTTTTT.